Here is one T cell receptor beta chain with its context. These data are taken from a study of blood T cell repertoires in COVID-19. On the study more broadly: Acute and convalescent COVID-19 specimens originated in the United States, Italy and Spain. In each case, the material was cDNA or gDNA derived from T cells, B-cell-depleted T cells, or PBMCs.

Original analysis: Estimates of nucleated cell counts were drawn from the amplification of reference gene primers. TCRdb's copy holds only in-frame clones and misses some; the assay was immunoSEQ multiplex PCR. The DNA gave D and trimming, while V, J and clone size come from that table. The sample has about 74,000 clones, 90% seen once. Trimming pared 5 bases from V and 1 base from J, leaving 11 bases between. Per germline, CDR1 MDHEN and CDR2 SYDVKM. CDR3 length: 15 residues. The rearrangement joins TRBV28 to TRBJ2-2; D possibly corresponds to TRBD1 (6 bases). Specimen: peripheral blood. The receptor was isolated from a human donor in a cohort sampled during active COVID-19. CDR3 in amino acids: CASSPGQMNTGELFF. In DNA, the CDR3 is TGTGCCAGCAGTCCTGGACAGATGAACACCGGGGAGCTGTTTTTT.